Listed below are T cell receptor beta chains from one sample, sequenced in a study of shared clonotypes between healthy human individuals. Some clones are missing from TCRdb's copy, which holds only in-frame ones; the method was immunoSEQ multiplex PCR. This table has about 2.1 million clones, about 94% appearing once. Sequencing used naive CD8+ T cells from PBMCs. These receptors were obtained from a man aged 18 to 30 in good health. Some clones in this sample may be carry-over from other donors' samples. CDR3s include the opening cysteine and the closing phenylalanine or tryptophan. The order of the fields is J gene, D gene, V gene, clone size, CDR3 DNA, CDR3 protein. The D gene is left open where the match is weak. Some rows mark clone size as missing; the rest say once, few, many or name a class of expanded clone.

TRBJ2-3,-,TRBV2,-,TGTGCCAGCAAAGGGGCAAGTTACACAGATACGCAGTATTTT,CASKGASYTDTQYF
TRBJ1-1,-,TRBV5-4,-,TGTGCCAGCAGCTTGGCCAGAGCAGGGTTCACTGAAGCTTTCTTT,CASSLARAGFTEAFF
TRBJ2-7,-,TRBV28,-,TGTGCCAGTCACCTGCGGGGAGGCACGCCCGAGCAGTACTTC,CASHLRGGTPEQYF
TRBJ1-1,-,TRBV7-8,once,TGTGCCAGCAGCTTAGCAACAGGGAGGGATCCTGAAGCTTTCTTT,CASSLATGRDPEAFF
TRBJ2-2,TRBD2,TRBV4-3,-,TGCGCCAGCAGTCGGACTAGCAAGAACACCGGGGAGCTGTTTTTT,CASSRTSKNTGELFF
TRBJ2-1,-,TRBV30,-,TGTGCCTGGAGATCCGGGGATACTTACAATGAGCAGTTCTTC,CAWRSGDTYNEQFF
TRBJ2-1,TRBD2,TRBV7-9,-,TGTGCCAGCAGCTCGACTAGCGGGGATCCAAATGAGCAGTTCTTC,CASSSTSGDPNEQFF
TRBJ1-5,-,TRBV7-8,-,TGTGCCAGCAGCTTAAAAGGCAGGGTACTCAATCAGCCCCAGCATTTT,CASSLKGRVLNQPQHF
TRBJ2-7,-,TRBV13,-,TGTGCCAGCAGCTTAAGGGCAGCCTTATCCTACGAGCAGTACTTC,CASSLRAALSYEQYF
TRBJ2-1,-,TRBV13,-,TGTGCCAGCAGCTTACACCAGGGGGGGTACAATGAGCAGTTCTTC,CASSLHQGGYNEQFF
TRBJ1-3,-,TRBV6-4,once,TGTGCCAGCAGGCCTAAGTCGGGGGAAGTACCTCTAGACGGAAACACCATATATTTT,CASRPKSGEVPLDGNTIYF
TRBJ2-5,TRBD2,TRBV28,-,TGTGCCAGCAGTCTACTAGCGGGAGTCCAAGAGACCCAGTACTTC,CASSLLAGVQETQYF
TRBJ1-1,-,TRBV7-9,-,TGTGCCAGCAGCTTAGTCCACCGCAACACTGAAGCTTTCTTT,CASSLVHRNTEAFF
TRBJ2-5,TRBD1,TRBV11-2,-,TGTGCCAGCAGCTTAGTACAGGGGGGAGAGACCCAGTACTTC,CASSLVQGGETQYF
TRBJ1-1,-,TRBV7-9,-,TGTGCCACCTCCCCCGGCGACCCGAACACTGAAGCTTTCTTT,CATSPGDPNTEAFF
TRBJ2-1,-,TRBV25-1,-,TGTGCCAGCAGTGACCCCTTGTACAGGCACAATGAGCAGTTCTTC,CASSDPLYRHNEQFF
TRBJ2-7,-,TRBV28,once,TGTGCCAGCAGTTTAAATGGTGCGCAGGGGCGGTACGAGCAGTACTTC,CASSLNGAQGRYEQYF
TRBJ2-2,TRBD1,TRBV18,-,TGTGCCAGCTCACTCGACAGGGGGACCGGGGAGCTGTTTTTT,CASSLDRGTGELFF
TRBJ2-3,TRBD1,TRBV28,-,TGTGCCAGCAGTTTACCCGGGACAGACCAAAGGCAGTATTTT,CASSLPGTDQRQYF
TRBJ2-1,-,TRBV7-9,-,TGTGCCAGCAGCCCCTGGGCCAGAAACAATGAGCAGTTCTTC,CASSPWARNNEQFF
TRBJ2-7,-,TRBV5-6,once,TGTGCCAGCAGCTTGGGTGGCGGATGGTCCTACGAGCAGTACTTC,CASSLGGGWSYEQYF
TRBJ2-3,-,TRBV9,-,TGTGCCAGTACCGGGACCCGCGGCACAGATACGCAGTATTTT,CASTGTRGTDTQYF
TRBJ1-6,-,TRBV5-4,-,TGTGCCAGCCAGGAGGTGGCCTATAATTCACCCCTCCACTTT,CASQEVAYNSPLHF
TRBJ2-6,TRBD1,TRBV5-6,-,TGTGCCAGCAGCCCGACAGGGGCCGGGGCCAACGTCCTGACTTTC,CASSPTGAGANVLTF